This TCR beta chain was sequenced for a study of PD-L1 blockade in urothelial cancer. Time point indicated: pretreatment peripheral blood. This clone was seen once. Clones were read by immunoSEQ multiplex PCR, and TCRdb kept only the in-frame ones, dropping some. The profile shows over 75,000 clones, roughly nine tenths of them singletons. CDR1 MDHEN and CDR2 SYDVKM come from the germline V gene. The CDR3 length is 15 residues. Trimming removed 4 bases from V and 8 bases from J; junction bases left unmatched: 8. This receptor was obtained from an elderly woman with urothelial cancer. The V and J genes are TRBV28 and TRBJ1-2, with TRBD1 matching over 12 bases. The specimen was PBMCs, collected around atezolizumab (anti-PD-L1) treatment. The CDR3 nucleotides are TGTGCCAGCAGTTCTCTGGGGACAGGGGGCCGGGGCTACACCTTC. It specifies CASSSLGTGGRGYTF.